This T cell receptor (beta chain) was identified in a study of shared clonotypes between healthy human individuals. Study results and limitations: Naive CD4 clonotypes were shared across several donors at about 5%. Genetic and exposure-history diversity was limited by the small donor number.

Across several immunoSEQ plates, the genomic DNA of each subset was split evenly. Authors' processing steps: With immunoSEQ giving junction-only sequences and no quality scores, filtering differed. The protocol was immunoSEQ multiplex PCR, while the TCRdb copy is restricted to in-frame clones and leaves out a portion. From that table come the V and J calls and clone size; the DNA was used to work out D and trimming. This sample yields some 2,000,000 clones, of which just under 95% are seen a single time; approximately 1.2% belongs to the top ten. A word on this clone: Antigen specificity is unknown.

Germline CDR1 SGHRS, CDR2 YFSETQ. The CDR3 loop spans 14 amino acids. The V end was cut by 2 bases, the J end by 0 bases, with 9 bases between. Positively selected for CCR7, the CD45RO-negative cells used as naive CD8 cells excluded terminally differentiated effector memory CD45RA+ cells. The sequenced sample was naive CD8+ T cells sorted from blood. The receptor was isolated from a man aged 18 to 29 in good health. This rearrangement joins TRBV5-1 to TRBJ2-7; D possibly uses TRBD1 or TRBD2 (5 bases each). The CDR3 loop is CASSFEGSSYEQYF. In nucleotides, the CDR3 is TGCGCCAGCAGCTTTGAGGGGAGCTCCTACGAGCAGTACTTC.